A selection of T cell receptor beta chains follows, all from one sample in a study of identical twins. TCRdb called the 5' RACE reads again in MiXCR, with one record for every CDR3 protein. The table lists hundreds of thousands of distinct CDR3 sequences, 10% to 15% of them singletons, with around 1.6% in the top ten. These sequences were also reported in another study, on yellow fever vaccine responses in identical twins.

Sequencing was performed on PBMCs. The source is a woman aged 18-30 years in good health. Each CDR3 is given with its conserved first and last residue. Each record gives: clone size, J gene, V gene, D gene, CDR3 protein, CDR3 DNA. A D gene is named only where the DNA matches it firmly. Only some rows state a clone size, as once, few, many or a class for expanded clones.

many TRBJ2-3 TRBV10-3 TRBD2 CAIRERESADTQYF TGTGCCATCAGGGAGCGGGAGTCAGCAGATACGCAGTATTTT
- TRBJ2-2 TRBV2 - CASSEQGPNTGELFF TGTGCCAGCAGTGAGCAGGGGCCGAACACCGGGGAGCTGTTTTTT
few TRBJ2-7 TRBV20-1 - CSARDPGGHGGEQYF TGCAGTGCTAGGGACCCCGGAGGGCACGGGGGCGAGCAGTACTTC
few TRBJ2-1 TRBV6-5 TRBD2 CASSYSWGLAGGSYNEQFF TGTGCCAGCAGTTACTCTTGGGGACTAGCGGGGGGCTCCTACAATGAGCAGTTCTTC
many TRBJ2-7 TRBV5-1 TRBD1 CASSPGTEEQYF TGCGCCAGCAGCCCCGGGACAGAAGAGCAGTACTTC
few TRBJ2-2 TRBV20-1 - CSARDRRSANTGELFF TGCAGTGCTAGAGATCGGCGTTCCGCGAACACCGGGGAGCTGTTTTTT
- TRBJ2-7 TRBV7-6 - CASSLGPAGNYEQYF TGTGCCAGCAGCTTAGGGCCCGCAGGGAACTACGAGCAGTACTTC
- TRBJ2-5 TRBV7-9 - CASSPEFGPQETQYF TGTGCCAGCAGCCCCGAGTTCGGACCCCAAGAGACCCAGTACTTC
- TRBJ2-5 TRBV29-1 - CSVVGGIAYQETQYF TGCAGCGTTGTAGGCGGGATAGCCTACCAAGAGACCCAGTACTTC
once TRBJ2-1 TRBV3-1 TRBD2 CDSSPSSLTSGRLDNEQFF TGTGACAGCAGCCCTTCGAGTCTAACTAGCGGGAGACTGGACAATGAGCAGTTCTTC
- TRBJ2-2 TRBV5-6 - CASSPPAGPYTGELFF TGTGCCAGCAGCCCCCCGGCAGGCCCATACACCGGGGAGCTGTTTTTT
- TRBJ2-3 TRBV9 - CASSGLGPGTDTQYF TGTGCCAGCAGCGGCCTGGGGCCCGGCACAGATACGCAGTATTTT
- TRBJ2-3 TRBV5-1 TRBD2 CASSLSGQGGTDTQYF TGCGCCAGCAGCTTGTCTGGGCAGGGAGGGACAGATACGCAGTATTTT
- TRBJ2-3 TRBV11-1 TRBD2 CASSLPSPGLAGVVRDTQYF TGTGCCAGCAGCTTGCCCTCGCCGGGACTAGCGGGAGTCGTTAGAGATACGCAGTATTTT
few TRBJ2-5 TRBV7-8 TRBD2 CASSQATSGTIQETQYF TGTGCCAGCAGCCAAGCAACTAGCGGGACCATCCAAGAGACCCAGTACTTC
few TRBJ2-4 TRBV7-2 - CASSFDSLLAKNIQYF TGTGCCAGCAGCTTCGACAGTTTACTAGCCAAAAACATTCAGTACTTC
many TRBJ1-5 TRBV24-1 TRBD1 CATSDLNDRGRVCQPQHF TGTGCCACCAGTGATTTGAATGACAGGGGGAGGGTCTGTCAGCCCCAGCATTTT
few TRBJ2-7 TRBV12-3/TRBV12-4 TRBD1 CASSIGTAYEQYF TGTGCCAGCAGTATTGGGACAGCATACGAGCAGTACTTC
- TRBJ2-7 TRBV7-2 - CASSYRTSSEQYF TGTGCCAGCAGCTATAGGACCAGTAGCGAGCAGTACTTC
few TRBJ2-2 TRBV2 TRBD2 CASSEQRGGAGELFF TGTGCCAGCAGTGAACAGCGGGGGGGTGCCGGGGAGCTGTTTTTT
many TRBJ2-7 TRBV12-3/TRBV12-4 - CASSQTRNEQYF TGTGCCAGCAGTCAGACTCGGAACGAGCAGTACTTC
- TRBJ2-7 TRBV5-1 - CASSPAGEVHEQYF TGCGCCAGCAGCCCGGCCGGGGAGGTCCACGAGCAGTACTTC
few TRBJ2-1 TRBV28 TRBD2 CASSLSAGGPVSEQFF TGTGCCAGCAGTTTATCCGCGGGAGGGCCAGTATCCGAGCAGTTCTTC
- TRBJ1-5 TRBV5-1 TRBD1 CASSPSGTGVQPQHF TGCGCCAGCAGCCCCTCGGGGACAGGGGTCCAGCCCCAGCATTTT
few TRBJ2-2 TRBV7-9 - CASSLLGARNTGELFF TGTGCCAGCAGCTTACTAGGAGCTAGGAACACCGGGGAGCTGTTTTTT
- TRBJ2-7 TRBV10-3 - CAISEPPRRGYEQYF TGTGCCATCAGTGAACCCCCTCGTCGAGGCTACGAGCAGTACTTC
many TRBJ1-2 TRBV12-3/TRBV12-4 - CASIDLEDGSNYGYTF TGTGCCAGCATAGACCTAGAGGACGGTTCAAACTATGGCTACACCTTC
- TRBJ2-5 TRBV28 TRBD2 CASSKRPGGETQYF TGTGCCAGCAGTAAAAGGCCGGGAGGAGAGACCCAGTACTTC
- TRBJ2-1 TRBV3-1 TRBD2 CASSQPSGRGGGEQFF TGTGCCAGCAGCCAACCTAGCGGGAGAGGGGGAGGGGAGCAGTTCTTC
few TRBJ1-4 TRBV12-3/TRBV12-4 - CASSLLARNEKLFF TGTGCCAGCAGTTTATTGGCAAGAAATGAAAAACTGTTTTTT
few TRBJ1-4 TRBV7-9 - CASSAHITTNEKLFF TGTGCCAGCAGCGCTCACATCACAACTAATGAAAAACTGTTTTTT
- TRBJ2-6 TRBV3-1 - CASSQEGRSGANVLTF TGTGCCAGCAGCCAAGAAGGCCGGTCTGGGGCCAACGTCCTGACTTTC
- TRBJ2-7 TRBV15 - CATSRGDAYEQYF TGTGCCACCAGCAGAGGGGACGCATACGAGCAGTACTTC
- TRBJ1-2 TRBV5-1 TRBD1 CASSLASGTGEGYTF TGCGCCAGCAGCTTGGCCTCCGGGACAGGGGAGGGCTACACCTTC
few TRBJ1-5 TRBV12-3/TRBV12-4 - CASSLGLTGDQPQHF TGTGCCAGCAGTTTAGGTTTGACAGGCGATCAGCCCCAGCATTTT
few TRBJ2-4 TRBV2 - CASIGVQGRSNIQYF TGTGCCAGCATCGGAGTCCAGGGGCGATCGAACATTCAGTACTTC
- TRBJ2-6 TRBV7-3 - CASSQRPAGANVLTF TGTGCCAGCAGCCAAAGACCGGCCGGGGCCAACGTCCTGACTTTC
- TRBJ1-2 TRBV19 - CASSIDSGLNYGYTF TGTGCCAGTAGTATCGACAGTGGGCTGAACTATGGCTACACCTTC
few TRBJ2-1 TRBV4-1 - CASSQVLGGRPPYNEQFF TGCGCCAGCAGCCAAGTACTAGGCGGTCGTCCCCCCTACAATGAGCAGTTCTTC
many TRBJ1-2 TRBV10-3 - CAINQPTAGYTF TGTGCCATCAATCAGCCCACGGCTGGCTACACCTTC
- TRBJ2-1 TRBV20-1 TRBD2 CSARTSGAPNEQFF TGCAGTGCAAGGACTAGCGGGGCTCCGAATGAGCAGTTCTTC
- TRBJ2-2 TRBV5-1 - CASSFIGENTGELFF TGCGCCAGCAGCTTTATAGGCGAGAACACCGGGGAGCTGTTTTTT
- TRBJ2-5 TRBV18 TRBD2 CASSPDANLAGDETQYF TGTGCCAGCTCGCCTGACGCCAATCTAGCGGGGGATGAGACCCAGTACTTC
few TRBJ2-3 TRBV29-1 - CSVHPTGSRTDTQYF TGCAGCGTCCATCCCACAGGATCGAGGACAGATACGCAGTATTTT
few TRBJ2-7 TRBV6-5 - CASSYSHQGSHEQYF TGTGCCAGCAGTTACTCACACCAGGGTTCCCACGAGCAGTACTTC
- TRBJ1-4 TRBV7-8 TRBD1 CASSLARGYEKLVF TGTGCCAGCAGCTTAGCCAGGGGGTATGAAAAACTGGTTTTT
- TRBJ2-1 TRBV5-1 TRBD2 CASSLPGGLYEQFF TGCGCCAGCAGCTTGCCGGGAGGGCTCTATGAGCAGTTCTTC
- TRBJ2-1 TRBV2 TRBD2 CASSGGLAGSFVQFF TGTGCCAGCAGCGGGGGACTAGCGGGTAGCTTCGTTCAGTTCTTC
- TRBJ2-1 TRBV20-1 - CSAGGRLSNEQFF TGCAGTGCTGGGGGCCGCCTGAGTAATGAGCAGTTCTTC
few TRBJ1-1 TRBV10-2 - CASRETDTEAFF TGCGCCAGCAGGGAGACAGACACTGAAGCTTTCTTT
many TRBJ1-1 TRBV28 - CASSLTWGSEAFF TGTGCCAGCAGCCTCACATGGGGATCTGAAGCTTTCTTT
- TRBJ2-2 TRBV2 - CASEMGGTGELFF TGTGCCAGTGAGATGGGGGGCACCGGGGAGCTGTTTTTT